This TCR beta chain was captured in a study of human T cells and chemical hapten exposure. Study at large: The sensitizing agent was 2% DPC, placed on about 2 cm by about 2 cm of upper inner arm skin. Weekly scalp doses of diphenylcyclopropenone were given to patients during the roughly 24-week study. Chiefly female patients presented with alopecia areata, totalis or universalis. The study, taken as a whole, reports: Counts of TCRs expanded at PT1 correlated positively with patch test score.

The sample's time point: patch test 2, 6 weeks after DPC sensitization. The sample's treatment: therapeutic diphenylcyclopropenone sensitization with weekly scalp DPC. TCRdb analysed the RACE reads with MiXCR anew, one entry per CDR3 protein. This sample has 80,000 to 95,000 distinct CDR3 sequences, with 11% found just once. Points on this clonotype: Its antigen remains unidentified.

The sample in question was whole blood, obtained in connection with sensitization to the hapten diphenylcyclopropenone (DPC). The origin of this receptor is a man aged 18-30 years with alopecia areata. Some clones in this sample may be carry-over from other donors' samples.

CDR3 DNA sequence: TGTGCCAGCAGCTTACCGGGACAGGGTTTCGTTTTAAGCACAGATACGCAGTATTTT. It codes for CASSLPGQGFVLSTDTQYF. The chain employs TRBV5-8 and TRBJ2-3; TRBD1 matches at 9 bases. CDR3 size: 19 residues. V gave up 2 bases and J gave up 0 bases; unmatched junction bases: 13. Germline loops: CDR1 SGHTS, CDR2 YDEGEE.